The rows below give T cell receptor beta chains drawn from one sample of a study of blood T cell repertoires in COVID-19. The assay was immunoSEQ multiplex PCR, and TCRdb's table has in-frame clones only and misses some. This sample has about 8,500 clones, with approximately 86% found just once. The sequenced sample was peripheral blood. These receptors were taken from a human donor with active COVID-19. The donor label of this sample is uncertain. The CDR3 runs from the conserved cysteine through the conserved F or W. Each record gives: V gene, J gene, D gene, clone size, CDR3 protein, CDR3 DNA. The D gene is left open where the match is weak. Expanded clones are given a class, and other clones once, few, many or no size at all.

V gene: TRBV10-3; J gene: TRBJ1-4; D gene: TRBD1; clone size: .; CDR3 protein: CASAGTGNEKLFF; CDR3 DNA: TGTGCCAGCGCTGGGACAGGAAATGAAAAACTGTTTTTT
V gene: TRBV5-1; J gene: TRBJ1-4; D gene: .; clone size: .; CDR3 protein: CASSEGGSNEKLFF; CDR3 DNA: TGCGCCAGCAGCGAGGGCGGGTCTAATGAAAAACTGTTTTTT
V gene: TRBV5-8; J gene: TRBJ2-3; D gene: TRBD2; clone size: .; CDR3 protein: CASSLGRGGTDTQYF; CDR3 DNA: TGTGCCAGCAGCTTGGGGCGGGGGGGCACAGATACGCAGTATTTT
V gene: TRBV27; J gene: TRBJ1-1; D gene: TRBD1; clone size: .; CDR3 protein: CASSSRQGARGTEAFF; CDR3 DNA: TGTGCCAGCAGTTCTAGACAGGGGGCTCGGGGCACTGAAGCTTTCTTT
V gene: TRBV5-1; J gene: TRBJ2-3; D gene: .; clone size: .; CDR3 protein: CASSFKGSSTDTQYF; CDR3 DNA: TGCGCCAGCAGCTTTAAGGGGTCTAGCACAGATACGCAGTATTTT
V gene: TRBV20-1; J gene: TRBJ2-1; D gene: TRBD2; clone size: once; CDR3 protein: CSAGSGAEQFF; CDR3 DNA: TGCAGTGCTGGGAGCGGGGCGGAGCAGTTCTTC
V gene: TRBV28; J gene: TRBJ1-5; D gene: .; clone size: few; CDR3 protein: CASSLEGQGNQPQHF; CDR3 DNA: TGTGCCAGCAGTTTAGAGGGTCAGGGCAATCAGCCCCAGCATTTT
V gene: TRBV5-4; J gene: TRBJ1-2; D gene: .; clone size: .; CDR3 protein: CASSYTGSDGYTF; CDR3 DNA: TGTGCCAGCAGCTATACAGGGAGTGATGGCTACACCTTC
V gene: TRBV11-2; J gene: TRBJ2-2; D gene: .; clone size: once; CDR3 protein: CASSLGHLANTGELFF; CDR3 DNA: TGTGCCAGCAGCTTAGGGCACCTCGCGAACACCGGGGAGCTGTTTTTT
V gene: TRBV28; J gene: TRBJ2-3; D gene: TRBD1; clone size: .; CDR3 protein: CASRYPRDRGADTQYF; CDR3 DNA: TGTGCCAGCAGGTATCCCCGGGACAGGGGTGCAGATACGCAGTATTTT
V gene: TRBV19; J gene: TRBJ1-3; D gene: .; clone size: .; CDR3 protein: CASRTTSGNTIYF; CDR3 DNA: TGTGCCAGTAGGACAACCTCTGGAAACACCATATATTTT
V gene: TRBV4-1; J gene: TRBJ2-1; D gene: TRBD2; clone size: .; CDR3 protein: CASSQETGTSGKSRYNEQFF; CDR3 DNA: TGCGCCAGCAGCCAAGAAACCGGGACTAGCGGGAAGTCAAGGTACAATGAGCAGTTCTTC
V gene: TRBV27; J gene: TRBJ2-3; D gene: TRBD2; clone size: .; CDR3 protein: CASRGLSDTQYF; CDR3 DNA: TGTGCCAGCAGGGGACTATCAGATACGCAGTATTTT
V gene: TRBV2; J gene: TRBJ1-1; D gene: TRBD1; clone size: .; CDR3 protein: CASSVDRANTEAFF; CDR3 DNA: TGTGCCAGCAGTGTGGACAGGGCGAACACTGAAGCTTTCTTT